A selection of T cell receptor beta chains follows, all from one sample in a study of T cells in Graves' hyperthyroidism and ophthalmopathy. TCRdb analysed the multiplex PCR reads with MiXCR anew, one entry per CDR3 protein. The table has around 500,000 distinct CDR3 sequences, about 20% seen once; the top ten hold approximately 49%. The sample comprised blood. The receptors were sampled from a woman aged 70-85 years with Graves' ophthalmopathy. Each CDR3 is given with its conserved first and last residue. D genes are given only for firm matches. Only some rows state a clone size, as once, few, many or a class for expanded clones.

TRBJ2-3,many,TRBV11-3,NA,TGTGCCAGCAGCTCGCCCCGGGCGGATACGCAGTATTTT,CASSSPRADTQYF
TRBJ2-1,NA,TRBV11-2,NA,TGTGCCAGCAGCGTAAGGGACCTAACTTCCTACAATGAGCAGTTCTTC,CASSVRDLTSYNEQFF
TRBJ1-2,many,TRBV27,NA,TGTGCCAGCAGTTCCGGCAGGGATGGCTACACCTTC,CASSSGRDGYTF
TRBJ2-7,NA,TRBV20-1,NA,TGCAGTGCTAGAAAGGCCAGAGGCTACGAGCAGTACTTC,CSARKARGYEQYF
TRBJ2-1,NA,TRBV7-9,TRBD2,TGTGCCAGCAGCTTAGCATGGGGACTAGCGGGGTCATACAATGAGCAGTTCTTC,CASSLAWGLAGSYNEQFF
TRBJ2-2,few,TRBV9,NA,TGTGCCAGCAGCGTAGATTTATCTGGGGAGCTGTTTTTT,CASSVDLSGELFF
TRBJ2-3,few,TRBV29-1,TRBD2,TGCAGCGTTGTACTAGCGGGAGGCGTAGATACGCAGTATTTT,CSVVLAGGVDTQYF
TRBJ1-3,few,TRBV12-3/TRBV12-4,NA,TGTGCCAGCAGTTTCAGGCATAACTCTGGAAACACCATATATTTT,CASSFRHNSGNTIYF
TRBJ2-7,NA,TRBV19,NA,TGTGCCAGCCAGGGATGGTATGATACGAGGCAGTACTTC,CASQGWYDTRQYF
TRBJ1-1,NA,TRBV20-1,TRBD1,TGCAGTGCTACAGGGGGGGGTAGGGTTAAGGACACTGAAGCTTTCTTT,CSATGGGRVKDTEAFF